This entry lists 21 T cell receptor beta chains sequenced from one sample in a study of T cell changes during pregnancy in multiple sclerosis. Repertoires were generated with immunoSEQ multiplex PCR, while TCRdb's copy carries only in-frame clones and drops some. The sample shows roughly 72,000 clones, about 90% of them seen only once. The sample here was peripheral blood, taken in the first trimester of pregnancy. These receptor sequences come from a female donor in good health, enrolled as a control in a pregnancy study.

The DNA for the CDR3 is TGTGCCTGGACCCCCGGGGGAAGATCCTACGAGCAGTACTTC. This sequence encodes CAWTPGGRSYEQYF. The chain carries TRBV30 and TRBJ2-7, with D maybe TRBD2 (6 bases). CDR1 is GTSNPN and CDR2 is SVGIG in the germline V gene (reference sequence). This CDR3 comprises 14 residues. Trimming pared 4 bases from V and 1 base from J, leaving 14 bases between. The full variable domain, with the rest looked up from reference TRBV30 and TRBJ2-7, is SQTIHQWPATLVQPVGSPLSLECTVEGTSNPNLYWYRQAAGRGLQLLFYSVGIGQISSEVPQNLSASRPQDRQFILSSKKLLLSDSGFYLCAWTPGGRSYEQYFGPGTRLTVT.

The genes are TRBV7-2 and TRBJ2-3, with TRBD2 identical over 9 bases. Germline V lookup: CDR1 SGHTA, CDR2 FQGNSA. CDR3 size: 14 residues. V dropped 1 base and J dropped 6; count of bases not matched to a gene: 2. The CDR3 protein is CASSLGAGGDTQYF. CDR3 in DNA: TGTGCCAGCAGCTTAGGGGCGGGAGGGGATACGCAGTATTTT.

V usage is TRBV7-6 and J usage is TRBJ2-6, with D perhaps matching TRBD1 (5 bases). CDR1 is SGHVS and CDR2 is FNYEAQ in the germline V gene. The CDR3 contains 20 residues. Trimming removed 0 bases at V and 2 bases at J, with 20 bases between. The CDR3 region has the DNA TGTGCCAGCAGCTTAGCGGTGTCGGGCAGGGTGTCAGCTGGGGCCAACGTCCTGACTTTC. Translating gives CASSLAVSGRVSAGANVLTF. Together with reference TRBV7-6 and TRBJ2-6, the CDR3 gives the full variable domain: GAGVSQSPRYKVTKRGQDVALRCDPISGHVSLYWYRQALGQGPEFLTYFNYEAQQDKSGLPNDRFSAERPEGSISTLTIQRTEQRDSAMYRCASSLAVSGRVSAGANVLTFGAGSRLTVL.

The chain employs TRBV6-1 and TRBJ1-3, with D possibly being TRBD1 (5 bases). Germline CDR1 MNHNS, CDR2 SASEGT. This CDR3 is 15 amino acids long. Trimming cost V 6 bases and J 0 bases, with 12 bases left between them. In DNA, the CDR3 is TGTGCCAGCAGGGGGACTTTGCACTCTGGAAACACCATATATTTT. Translated: CASRGTLHSGNTIYF.

This clone was counted between two and nine times. The chain combines TRBV7-9 with TRBJ1-1; D gene ambiguous. Between the trimmed V and J ends, which lost 5 bases and 4 bases, there was a span of 17 bases. The germline V gene has CDR1 SEHNR and CDR2 FQNEAQ (reference sequence). The CDR3 length is 15 residues. The CDR3 DNA reads as TGTGCCAGCAGCACCGGCCGAGCGGTGGGCACTGAAGCTTTCTTT. Protein product: CASSTGRAVGTEAFF.

The V call is TRBV4-1, the J call TRBJ1-2; D call uncertain. Germline CDR1 is MGHRA and CDR2 is YSYEKL. This CDR3 is built from 15 residues. Trimming took off 2 bases at V and 4 bases at J, with 14 bases between the two ends. The CDR3 here is CASSQTVPQPYGYTF. CDR3 in DNA: TGCGCCAGCAGCCAAACAGTCCCACAGCCCTATGGCTACACCTTC.

The chain has TRBV27 and TRBJ1-2; 9 bases align to TRBD1. CDR1 MNHEY and CDR2 SMNVEV come from the germline V gene (reference sequence). The CDR3 length is 14 residues. Trimming cost V 6 bases and J 8 bases; bases outside gene matches: 10. CDR3 sequence (DNA): TGTGCCAGCAGCTCCAGGACAGGGGAGGGGGGCTACACCTTC. Translating it yields CASSSRTGEGGYTF.

V usage is TRBV6-6 and J usage is TRBJ1-2; possibly TRBD1 for D (6 bases). Germline V CDR1 and CDR2: MNHNY, SVGAGI (reference sequence). There are 16 residues in the CDR3. V dropped 6 bases and J dropped 3 bases, with 20 bases sitting between them. The CDR3 DNA is TGTGCCAGCAGCCCAGGACAGACCAATGGACACTATGGCTACACCTTC. Its translation: CASSPGQTNGHYGYTF.

This clone was recorded only once. This chain uses TRBV18 with TRBJ1-1; 8 bases line up with TRBD1. Losses at the gene ends were 6 bases for V and 1 base for J; bases not matched to a gene: 13. CDR1 KGHSH and CDR2 LQKENI come from the germline V gene. The CDR3 is made up of 17 amino acids. The CDR3 protein is CASSLGQIGQGNTEAFF. CDR3 nucleotide sequence: TGTGCCAGCTCGTTGGGACAAATCGGACAGGGGAACACTGAAGCTTTCTTT.

The DNA of the CDR3 is TGTGCCAGCAGCCCCCAGGTAGATACGCAGTATTTT. This codes for CASSPQVDTQYF. This rearrangement joins TRBV7-8 to TRBJ2-3; the D is unclear. Trimming took 5 bases from V and 5 from J, leaving 8 bases between them. This CDR3 region has 12 residues. The germline CDR1 and CDR2 sequences are SGHVS and FQNEAQ. The full variable domain, completed using reference TRBV7-8 and TRBJ2-3, is GAGVSQSPRYKVAKRGQDVALRCDPISGHVSLFWYQQALGQGPEFLTYFQNEAQLDKSGLPSDRFFAERPEGSVSTLKIQRTQQEDSAVYLCASSPQVDTQYFGPGTRLTVL.

This clone was detected only once. The rearrangement links TRBV4-1 to TRBJ2-7; no definite D call. The V gene lost 3 bases and the J gene lost 0 bases, with 12 bases spanning the gap. Looked up from germline, CDR1 is MGHRA and CDR2 is YSYEKL. CDR3 length: 15 amino acids. The CDR3, as DNA: TGCGCCAGCAGCCAGCAGGCCCAATACTCCTACGAGCAGTACTTC. Amino acids: CASSQQAQYSYEQYF.

The chain combines TRBV7-9 with TRBJ2-1; D call uncertain. The germline V gene has CDR1 SEHNR and CDR2 FQNEAQ (reference sequence). V was pared by 0 bases and J by 5 bases, with 8 bases between. The CDR3 loop spans 14 amino acids. In DNA, the CDR3 is TGTGCCAGCAGCTTAGCGGCCCCGCACAATGAGCAGTTCTTC. Encoded protein: CASSLAAPHNEQFF.

This rearrangement joins TRBV7-2 to TRBJ2-3; maybe TRBD1 (6 bases). Germline V gene lookup returns CDR1 SGHTA and CDR2 FQGNSA. The V end was cut by 4 bases, the J end by 9 bases, with 17 bases between. There are 14 residues in the CDR3. In DNA, the CDR3 is TGTGCCAGCAGCTCTAAGCTAGCACAGGGAACGCAGTATTTT. Translation: CASSSKLAQGTQYF.

The chain joins TRBV5-1 to TRBJ2-7; TRBD2 is a possible D gene (7 bases). Germline values: CDR1 SGHRS, CDR2 YFSETQ. Trimming took 4 bases from V and 0 from J, leaving 20 bases between them. The CDR3 is 17 residues long. CDR3 DNA: TGCGCCAGCAGCCCCCCTCTGACGGGGGGCAGCTCCTACGAGCAGTACTTC. Its protein product is CASSPPLTGGSSYEQYF.

The chain carries TRBV6-6 and TRBJ2-7; D is perhaps TRBD2 (7 bases). Trimming shortened V by 9 bases and J by 0 bases, and 12 bases separated the two germline ends. CDR3 length: 13 amino acids. Germline CDR1 and CDR2: MNHNY and SVGAGI (reference sequence). This CDR3 reads CASRGGSSYEQYF. The CDR3 DNA sequence: TGTGCCAGTAGGGGGGGGAGCTCCTACGAGCAGTACTTC.

V usage is TRBV5-1 and J usage is TRBJ2-2, with a tentative D call TRBD1 (6 bases). CDR1 is SGHRS and CDR2 is YFSETQ in the germline V gene. The CDR3 length is 16 residues. Trimming removed 6 bases from V and 4 bases from J, with 19 bases in between. Here the CDR3 reads CASKHRQEWLTGELFF. The CDR3 coding sequence is TGCGCCAGCAAGCACCGACAGGAATGGCTCACCGGGGAGCTGTTTTTT. Supplemented by reference TRBV5-1 and TRBJ2-2, the full variable domain reads KAGVTQTPRYLIKTRGQQVTLSCSPISGHRSVSWYQQTPGQGLQFLFEYFSETQRNKGNFPGRFSGRQFSNSRSEMNVSTLELGDSALYLCASKHRQEWLTGELFFGEGSRLTVL.

This clone turned up a few times. The J gene is TRBJ2-5, the V gene TRBV15, with 8 nucleotides matching TRBD1. This CDR3 comprises 18 residues. V lost 4 bases and J lost 2; bases outside the gene matches: 15. CDR1 is LNHNV and CDR2 is YYDKDF in the germline V gene (reference sequence). The CDR3 sequence: CATSTRQGRWSDQETQYF. In nucleotides, the CDR3 is TGTGCCACCAGCACTCGACAGGGGAGGTGGTCGGATCAAGAGACCCAGTACTTC.

The V and J genes are TRBV6-1 and TRBJ2-3; 11 bases match TRBD2. The germline V gene encodes CDR1 MNHNS and CDR2 SASEGT. CDR3 length equals 16 residues. V shed 1 base, J shed 3 bases, and the junction held 3 bases outside the gene matches. CDR3 in DNA: TGTGCCAGCAGTGAAGAGCTAGCGGGAGGTACAGATACGCAGTATTTT. Protein sequence: CASSEELAGGTDTQYF.

The chain links TRBV5-6 to TRBJ2-6; TRBD2 is a possible D gene (5 bases). Germline values: CDR1 SGHDT, CDR2 YYEEEE. Trimming took 2 bases from V and 1 from J, leaving 7 bases between them. The CDR3 is made up of 15 amino acids. DNA of the CDR3: TGTGCCAGCAGCTTTCCGGGATCTGGGGCCAACGTCCTGACTTTC. Residues: CASSFPGSGANVLTF.

The chain carries TRBV5-1 and TRBJ1-1, with 9 nucleotides matching TRBD1. Looked up from germline, CDR1 is SGHRS and CDR2 is YFSETQ. This CDR3 is 17 amino acids long. J was trimmed by 2 bases and V by 7 bases; bases with no gene match: 15. The CDR3 is CASSQSQGAGLNTEAFF. CDR3 bases: TGCGCCAGCTCACAATCACAGGGGGCCGGATTAAACACTGAAGCTTTCTTT.

The chain couples TRBV6-6 to TRBJ2-3; D possibly corresponds to TRBD2 (5 bases). The V gene's germline CDR1 is MNHNY and CDR2 SVGAGI (reference sequence). The CDR3 is 14 amino acids. With 3 bases removed from V and 3 bases from J, the gap between germline ends came to 10 bases. The CDR3 DNA follows: TGTGCCAGCAGTTATGAGGGCCAAACAGATACGCAGTATTTT. This sequence encodes CASSYEGQTDTQYF.